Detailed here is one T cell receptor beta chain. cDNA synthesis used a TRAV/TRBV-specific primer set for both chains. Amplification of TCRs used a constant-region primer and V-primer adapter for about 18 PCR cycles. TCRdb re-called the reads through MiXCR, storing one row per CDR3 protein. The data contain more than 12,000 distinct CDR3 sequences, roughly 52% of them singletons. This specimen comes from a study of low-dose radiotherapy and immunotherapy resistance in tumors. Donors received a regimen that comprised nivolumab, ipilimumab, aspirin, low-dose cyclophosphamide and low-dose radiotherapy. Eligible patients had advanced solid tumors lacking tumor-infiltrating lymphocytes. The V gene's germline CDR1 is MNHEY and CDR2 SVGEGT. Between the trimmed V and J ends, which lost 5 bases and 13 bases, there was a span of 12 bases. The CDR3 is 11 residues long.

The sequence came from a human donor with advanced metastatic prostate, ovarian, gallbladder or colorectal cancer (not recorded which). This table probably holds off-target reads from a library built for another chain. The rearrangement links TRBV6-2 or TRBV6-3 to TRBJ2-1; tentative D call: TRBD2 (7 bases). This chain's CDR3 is CASSEGGPQFF. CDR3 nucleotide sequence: TGTGCCAGCAGTGAGGGGGGGCCCCAGTTCTTC.